This T cell receptor (beta chain) emerged from a study of blood T cell repertoires in COVID-19. Across the whole study: Sites across the United States, Italy and Spain contributed samples from acute and convalescent COVID-19. The analysed material was cDNA or gDNA that came from T cells, B-cell-depleted T cells, or PBMCs.

The CDR3 loop spans 11 amino acids. Trimming shortened V by 5 bases and J by 7 bases, and 9 bases separated the two germline ends. The germline gives CDR1 MDHEN, CDR2 SYDVKM. Original analysis: Reference gene primer amplification yielded estimated nucleated cell counts. Assay used: immunoSEQ multiplex PCR; TCRdb lists only in-frame clones, some missing. The D gene and trimming were derived from the DNA, and the V and J assignments and clone size from that table. The sample has 100,000 to 150,000 clones; around three quarters are singletons. Sequencing input: peripheral blood. This chain uses TRBV28 with TRBJ2-7; maybe TRBD2 (5 bases). This clonotype was sampled from a woman in her seventies with acute or convalescent COVID-19. The CDR3 loop reads CASSTRREQYF. In nucleotides, the CDR3 is TGTGCCAGCAGTACCCGGAGGGAGCAGTACTTC.